A single sample gave rise to the 8 T cell receptor beta chains below, sequenced in a study of sequential checkpoint blockade in melanoma. The protocol was immunoSEQ multiplex PCR, while the TCRdb copy is restricted to in-frame clones and leaves out a portion. The sample contains 9,000 to 10,000 clones, around 73% of which appear only once. Treatment here: randomized to nivolumab then ipilimumab (arm A) or the reverse (arm B). The source was CD8+ T cells sorted from blood (inferred from file names), collected from a patient given nivolumab and ipilimumab in sequence. The receptor source for this set is a human donor with melanoma.

The chain links TRBV5-1 to TRBJ2-7, with D perhaps matching TRBD2 (5 bases). CDR1 SGHRS and CDR2 YFSETQ come from the germline V gene. The CDR3 spans 14 residues. V was pared by 1 base and J by 3 bases, with 11 bases between. For the CDR3, the DNA is TGCGCCAGCAGCTTGACGGGGAAGGACTACGAGCAGTACTTC. Encoded protein: CASSLTGKDYEQYF.

The rearrangement uses TRBV5-1 and TRBJ2-3; 10 positions match TRBD1. Trimming at V came to 4 bases and at J to 2 bases, leaving 4 bases not matched to a gene. This CDR3 spans 15 amino acids. Germline CDR1 is SGHRS and CDR2 is YFSETQ. The CDR3 region is CASSAGTGDTDTQYF. The CDR3 nucleotides are TGCGCCAGCAGCGCCGGGACAGGGGACACAGATACGCAGTATTTT.

J is TRBJ1-1 and V is TRBV19; D unresolved. With 4 bases removed from V and 0 bases from J, the gap between germline ends came to 12 bases. The CDR3 extends over 15 amino acids. Germline V gene data show CDR1 as LNHDA and CDR2 as SQIVND (reference sequence). The CDR3 is CASSTLARMNTEAFF. The CDR3 region has the DNA TGTGCCAGTAGTACCTTGGCGCGGATGAACACTGAAGCTTTCTTT.

The chain recombines TRBV27 with TRBJ2-7; 8 nucleotides line up with TRBD1. Germline lookup yields CDR1 MNHEY and CDR2 SMNVEV (reference sequence). The CDR3 sequence is 14 residues long. Trimming at V came to 4 bases and at J to 5 bases, leaving 7 bases not matched to a gene. This CDR3 is CASSSQGAPDEQYV. The CDR3 bases are TGTGCCAGCAGTTCGCAGGGGGCGCCCGACGAGCAGTACGTC.

This rearrangement joins TRBV6-6 to TRBJ1-1; D is perhaps TRBD1 (5 bases). The CDR3 contains 12 residues. Germline loops: CDR1 MNHNY, CDR2 SVGAGI (reference sequence). V shed 8 bases and J shed 2 bases, with 9 bases lying between them. The CDR3 here is CASGGTNTEAFF. As DNA, the CDR3 is TGTGCCAGCGGAGGGACCAACACTGAAGCTTTCTTT.

The chain recombines TRBV6-1 with TRBJ2-3, with 14 nucleotides matching TRBD2. J gave up 4 bases and V 4 bases, and 1 base lay outside the gene matches. CDR1 and CDR2 from the germline V gene are MNHNS and SASEGT. There are 15 residues in the CDR3. Here the CDR3 reads CASSGLAGGPDTQYF. The CDR3 DNA reads as TGTGCCAGCAGTGGACTAGCGGGGGGGCCAGATACGCAGTATTTT.

V and J are TRBV4-1 and TRBJ1-2, with TRBD1 matching over 7 bases. This CDR3 has 15 residues. Trimming cost V 1 base and J 4 bases; bases outside gene matches: 6. Germline loops: CDR1 MGHRA, CDR2 YSYEKL. The CDR3 is CASSQAQGVAYGYTF. In DNA, the CDR3 is TGCGCCAGCAGCCAAGCTCAGGGGGTCGCCTATGGCTACACCTTC.

In the case of this clone: An end of the junction does not agree with germline; a read error may underlie this. The chain has TRBV7-7 and TRBJ2-1; TRBD2 aligns across 10 bases. Germline V gene sequence: CDR1 SSHAT, CDR2 FNYEAQ (reference sequence). The CDR3 extends over 15 amino acids. CDR3 nucleotide sequence: TGTGCTAGCAGCCCCGGGACTAGCGCCGACAATGAGCAGTTCTTC. It specifies CASSPGTSADNEQFF.